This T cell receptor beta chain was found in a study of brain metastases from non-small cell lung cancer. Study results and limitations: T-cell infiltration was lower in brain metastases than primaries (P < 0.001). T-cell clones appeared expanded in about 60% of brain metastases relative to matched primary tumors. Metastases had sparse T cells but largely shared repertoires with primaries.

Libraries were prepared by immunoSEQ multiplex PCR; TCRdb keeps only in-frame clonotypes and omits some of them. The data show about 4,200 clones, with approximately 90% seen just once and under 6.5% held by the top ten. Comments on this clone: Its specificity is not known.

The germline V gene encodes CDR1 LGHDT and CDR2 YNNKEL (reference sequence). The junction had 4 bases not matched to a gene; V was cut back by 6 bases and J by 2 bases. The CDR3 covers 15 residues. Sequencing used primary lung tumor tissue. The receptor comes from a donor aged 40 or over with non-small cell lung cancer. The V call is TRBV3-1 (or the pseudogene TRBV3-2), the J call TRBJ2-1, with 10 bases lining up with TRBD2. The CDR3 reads CASRPGLAAYNEQFF. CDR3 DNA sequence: TGTGCCAGCAGGCCAGGACTAGCGGCCTACAATGAGCAGTTCTTC.